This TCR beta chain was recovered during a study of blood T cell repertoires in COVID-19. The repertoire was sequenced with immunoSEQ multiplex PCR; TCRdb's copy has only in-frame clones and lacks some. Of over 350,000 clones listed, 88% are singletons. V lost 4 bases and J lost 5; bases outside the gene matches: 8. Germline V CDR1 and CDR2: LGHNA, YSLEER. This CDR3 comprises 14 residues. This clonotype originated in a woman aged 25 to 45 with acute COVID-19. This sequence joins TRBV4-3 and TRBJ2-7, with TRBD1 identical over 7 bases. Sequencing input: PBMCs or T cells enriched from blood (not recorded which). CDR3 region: CASSRHTTGNEQYF. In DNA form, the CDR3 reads TGCGCCAGCAGCCGGCATACGACAGGGAACGAGCAGTACTTC.